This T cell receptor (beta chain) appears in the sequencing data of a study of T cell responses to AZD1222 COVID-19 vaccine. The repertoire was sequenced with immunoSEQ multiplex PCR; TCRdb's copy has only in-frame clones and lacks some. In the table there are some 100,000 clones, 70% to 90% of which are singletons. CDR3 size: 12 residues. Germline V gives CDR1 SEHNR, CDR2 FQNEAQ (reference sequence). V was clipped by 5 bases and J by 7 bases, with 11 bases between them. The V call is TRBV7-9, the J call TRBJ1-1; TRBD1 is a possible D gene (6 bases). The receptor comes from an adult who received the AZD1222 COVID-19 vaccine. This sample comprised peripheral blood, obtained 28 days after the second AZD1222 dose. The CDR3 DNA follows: TGTGCCAGCAGCCCCGGGGGGCGTGAAGCTTTCTTT. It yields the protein CASSPGGREAFF.